A single sample is the source of the 20 T cell receptor beta chains below, sequenced in a study of cytomegalovirus exposure and HLA in healthy donors. Primers for the PCR totalled 60 Vbeta and 13 Jbeta. The data were produced by immunoSEQ multiplex PCR, yet TCRdb's version contains in-frame clones alone and is incomplete. The profile covers 150,000 to 250,000 clones, with around 85% appearing a single time and about 2.3% taken by the ten largest. The specimen sequenced was PBMCs. Receptors originate from a woman between 50 and 59 years old in good health and CMV-seronegative.

This clone was counted a single time. V is TRBV6-5 and J is TRBJ1-6; 8 bases agree with TRBD1. Trimming took 2 bases from V and 9 from J; bases not matched to a gene: 6. The CDR3 runs 15 residues. CDR1 is MNHEY, CDR2 SVGAGI, per germline. The CDR3 protein is CASSYGQGAGSPLHF. For the CDR3, the DNA is TGTGCCAGCAGTTACGGCCAGGGGGCTGGTTCACCCCTCCACTTT.

This chain links TRBV6-5 with TRBJ2-1; TRBD2 matches at 10 bases. The CDR3 runs to 15 residues. The V segment lost 6 bases and the J segment 4 bases; nucleotides outside the gene matches: 6. Germline lookup yields CDR1 MNHEY and CDR2 SVGAGI. The CDR3: CASRDLAGVYNEQFF. DNA of the CDR3: TGTGCCAGCAGGGATCTAGCGGGAGTTTACAATGAGCAGTTCTTC.

V usage is TRBV6-5 and J usage is TRBJ1-4; no firm D call. Trimming stripped 10 bases from V and 2 bases from J, with 11 bases between. This CDR3 is 13 amino acids long. The germline CDR1 and CDR2 sequences are MNHEY and SVGAGI. The CDR3 region is CATRRVTNEKLFF. The CDR3 DNA reads as TGTGCCACCCGGCGGGTGACTAATGAAAAACTGTTTTTT.

This chain uses TRBV10-3 with TRBJ2-7, with 10 positions matching TRBD2. The CDR3 is 15 residues long. Germline V gene lookup returns CDR1 ENHRY and CDR2 SYGVKD. The J segment lost 6 bases and the V segment lost 2 bases, leaving 7 bases of the junction unmatched. CDR3 sequence: CAISEANGTSVEQYF. CDR3 nucleotide sequence: TGTGCCATCAGTGAGGCAAATGGGACTAGCGTCGAGCAGTACTTC.

This chain joins TRBV7-7 and TRBJ1-2; 12 positions match TRBD1. This CDR3 contains 16 residues. Germline CDR1 SSHAT, CDR2 FNYEAQ (reference sequence). V shed 9 bases and J 8 bases; nucleotides not matched to a gene: 16. CDR3 region: CASQPPPGQGARGYTF. In DNA, the CDR3 is TGTGCCAGTCAACCACCCCCGGGACAGGGGGCACGGGGCTACACCTTC.

The chain joins TRBV19 to TRBJ2-3, with 9 bases that match TRBD2. Losses at the gene ends were 4 bases for V and 2 bases for J; bases not matched to a gene: 1. Germline-derived CDR1 and CDR2 are LNHDA and SQIVND (reference sequence). This CDR3 comprises 14 residues. The CDR3 sequence: CASSTSGITDTQYF. CDR3 bases: TGTGCCAGTAGTACTAGCGGGATCACAGATACGCAGTATTTT. The variable domain in full, completed from reference TRBV19 and TRBJ2-3, reads DGGITQSPKYLFRKEGQNVTLSCEQNLNHDAMYWYRQDPGQGLRLIYYSQIVNDFQKGDIAEGYSVSREKKESFPLTVTSAQKNPTAFYLCASSTSGITDTQYFGPGTRLTVL.

The chain carries TRBV11-2 and TRBJ2-3, with D hard to call. The CDR3 has 14 residues. CDR1 is SGHAT, CDR2 FQNNGV, per germline. With 5 bases removed from V and 4 bases from J, the gap between germline ends came to 13 bases. CDR3 bases: TGTGCCAGCAGCCTCACTATACAAGCAGATACGCAGTATTTT. This sequence encodes CASSLTIQADTQYF.

The chain has TRBV19 and TRBJ1-1; no reliable D call. Trimming shortened V by 3 bases and J by 3 bases, and 8 bases separated the two germline ends. The CDR3 has 13 residues. The germline gives CDR1 LNHDA, CDR2 SQIVND (reference sequence). Here the CDR3 reads CASSMKGDTEAFF. The CDR3 nucleotides are TGTGCCAGTAGTATGAAGGGAGACACTGAAGCTTTCTTT.

This sequence joins TRBV7-6 and TRBJ2-1; D not certain. V was clipped by 5 bases and J by 0 bases, with 14 bases between them. Per germline, CDR1 SGHVS and CDR2 FNYEAQ. This CDR3 comprises 16 residues. The CDR3 here is CASSPNNGYSYNEQFF. The CDR3, as DNA: TGTGCCAGCAGCCCCAACAACGGGTACTCCTACAATGAGCAGTTCTTC.

The CDR3 DNA reads as TGTGCCAGCAGTAGGACTATCAATTCACCCCTCCACTTT. This encodes CASSRTINSPLHF. The chain combines TRBV6-6 with TRBJ1-6; D not resolved. This CDR3 has 13 amino acids. Trimming left V 5 bases short and J 7 bases short, with 9 bases between. Germline-derived CDR1 and CDR2 are MNHNY and SVGAGI (reference sequence).

This chain links TRBV27 with TRBJ1-2; TRBD1 agrees at 11 bases. Germline V gene data show CDR1 as MNHEY and CDR2 as SMNVEV (reference sequence). CDR3 length: 15 amino acids. The junction had 7 bases not matched to a gene; V was cut back by 5 bases and J by 5 bases. The CDR3, as DNA: TGTGCCAGCAGTCCCCCCGGGACAGGGGGATATGGCTACACCTTC. Protein sequence: CASSPPGTGGYGYTF.

This clone occurred a few times. The V call is TRBV2, the J call TRBJ1-5; 12 bases are shared with TRBD1. Germline V gene data show CDR1 as SNHLY and CDR2 as FYNNEI. J lost 7 bases, V lost 6 bases, and 7 bases had no gene match. The CDR3 spans 15 residues. CDR3 residues: CASRPGQGARQPQHF. The CDR3 nucleotides read TGTGCCAGCAGACCGGGACAGGGGGCCCGGCAGCCCCAGCATTTT.

The rearrangement links TRBV18 to TRBJ2-1; 11 bases line up with TRBD1. The CDR3 is made up of 16 amino acids. The junction had 8 bases not matched to a gene; V was cut back by 5 bases and J by 5 bases. From germline, CDR1 is KGHSH and CDR2 LQKENI. The CDR3 loop reads CASSTRTGGFHNEQFF. The CDR3 DNA is TGTGCCAGCTCAACTCGGACAGGGGGCTTTCACAATGAGCAGTTCTTC.

The gene calls are TRBV6-5 and TRBJ2-3; no clear D gene. Per germline, CDR1 MNHEY and CDR2 SVGAGI. This CDR3 has 14 residues. Trimming stripped 2 bases from V and 4 bases from J, with 10 bases between. The CDR3 region has the DNA TGTGCCAGCAGTTACCCAACATCCTCAGATACGCAGTATTTT. It codes for CASSYPTSSDTQYF.

The rearrangement uses TRBV7-8 and TRBJ2-5, with D maybe TRBD2 (5 bases). Germline V gives CDR1 SGHVS, CDR2 FQNEAQ. V was pared by 5 bases and J by 4 bases, with 11 bases between. CDR3 size: 13 residues. This chain's CDR3 is CASSQRGRETQYF. CDR3 sequence (DNA): TGTGCCAGCAGCCAGAGAGGGAGAGAGACCCAGTACTTC. The full variable domain, rest sourced from reference TRBV7-8 and TRBJ2-5, is GAGVSQSPRYKVAKRGQDVALRCDPISGHVSLFWYQQALGQGPEFLTYFQNEAQLDKSGLPSDRFFAERPEGSVSTLKIQRTQQEDSAVYLCASSQRGRETQYFGPGTRLLVL.

CDR3 in amino acids: CASSSPAGGRFGAPPETQYF. The CDR3 DNA reads as TGTGCCAGCAGTTCTCCAGCGGGAGGAAGGTTTGGAGCCCCCCCAGAGACCCAGTACTTC. The V and J genes are TRBV28 and TRBJ2-5; TRBD2 agrees at 9 bases. CDR1 MDHEN and CDR2 SYDVKM come from the germline V gene. V was pared by 4 bases and J by 4 bases, with 22 bases of the junction left unmatched. The CDR3 has 20 residues.

The chain carries TRBV19 and TRBJ2-7; no firm D call. The CDR3 sequence is 14 residues long. The germline V gene encodes CDR1 LNHDA and CDR2 SQIVND (reference sequence). The V gene lost 3 bases and the J gene lost 2 bases, with 11 bases spanning the gap. As DNA, the CDR3 is TGTGCCAGTAGTATGGGCATGTCGACCTACGAGCAGTACTTC. It codes for CASSMGMSTYEQYF.

The chain links TRBV7-6 to TRBJ1-1; D gene ambiguous. This CDR3 region has 16 residues. In germline, CDR1 is SGHVS, CDR2 FNYEAQ. V was trimmed by 4 bases and J by 0 bases, leaving 15 bases between them. CDR3 residues: CASSSREAGMNTEAFF. As DNA, the CDR3 is TGTGCCAGCAGCTCACGGGAGGCCGGGATGAACACTGAAGCTTTCTTT. The whole variable domain, remainder taken from reference TRBV7-6 and TRBJ1-1, is GAGVSQSPRYKVTKRGQDVALRCDPISGHVSLYWYRQALGQGPEFLTYFNYEAQQDKSGLPNDRFSAERPEGSISTLTIQRTEQRDSAMYRCASSSREAGMNTEAFFGQGTRLTVV.

The J gene is TRBJ2-5, the V gene TRBV15; D unclear. Trimming pared 1 base from V and 2 bases from J, leaving 5 bases between. This CDR3 is built from 13 residues. Germline CDR1 is LNHNV and CDR2 is YYDKDF (reference sequence). The CDR3 protein is CATSRGTQETQYF. Written as DNA, the CDR3 is TGTGCCACCAGCAGAGGTACTCAAGAGACCCAGTACTTC.

The gene calls are TRBV27 and TRBJ2-6; perhaps TRBD1 as D (6 bases). This CDR3 spans 20 amino acids. Trimming took off 1 base at V and 1 base at J, with 20 bases between the two ends. From germline, CDR1 is MNHEY and CDR2 SMNVEV (reference sequence). This CDR3 is CASSLWSPAGERSGANVLTF. Here the CDR3 DNA reads TGTGCCAGCAGTTTATGGTCGCCGGCAGGGGAACGATCTGGGGCCAACGTCCTGACTTTC. Based on the CDR3 plus reference TRBV27 and TRBJ2-6, the full variable domain is EAQVTQNPRYLITVTGKKLTVTCSQNMNHEYMSWYRQDPGLGLRQIYYSMNVEVTDKGDVPEGYKVSRKEKRNFPLILESPSPNQTSLYFCASSLWSPAGERSGANVLTFGAGSRLTVL.